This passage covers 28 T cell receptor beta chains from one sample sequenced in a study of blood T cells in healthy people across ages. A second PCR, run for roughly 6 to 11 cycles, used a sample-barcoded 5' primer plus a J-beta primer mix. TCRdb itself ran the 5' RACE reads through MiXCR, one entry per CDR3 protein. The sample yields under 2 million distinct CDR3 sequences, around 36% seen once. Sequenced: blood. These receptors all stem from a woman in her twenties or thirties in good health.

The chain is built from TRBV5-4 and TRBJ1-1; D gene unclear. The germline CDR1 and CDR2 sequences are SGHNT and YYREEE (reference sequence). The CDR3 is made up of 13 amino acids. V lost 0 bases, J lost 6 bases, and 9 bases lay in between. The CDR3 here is CASSLGHSPEAFF. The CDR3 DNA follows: TGTGCCAGCAGCTTGGGACATAGCCCTGAAGCTTTCTTT.

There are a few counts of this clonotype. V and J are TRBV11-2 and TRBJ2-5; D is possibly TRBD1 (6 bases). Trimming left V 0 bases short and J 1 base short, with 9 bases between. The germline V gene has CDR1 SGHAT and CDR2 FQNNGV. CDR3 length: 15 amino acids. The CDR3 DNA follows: TGTGCCAGCAGCTTAGAAGGGGGAAGCCAAGAGACCCAGTACTTC. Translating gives CASSLEGGSQETQYF.

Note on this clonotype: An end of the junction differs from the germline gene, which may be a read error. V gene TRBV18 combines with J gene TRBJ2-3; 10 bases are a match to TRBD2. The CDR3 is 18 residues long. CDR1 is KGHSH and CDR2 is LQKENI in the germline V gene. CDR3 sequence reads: CACSPASFGLAGTDTQYF. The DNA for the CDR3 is TGTGCCTGCTCACCCGCTAGTTTCGGACTAGCGGGCACAGATACGCAGTATTTT.

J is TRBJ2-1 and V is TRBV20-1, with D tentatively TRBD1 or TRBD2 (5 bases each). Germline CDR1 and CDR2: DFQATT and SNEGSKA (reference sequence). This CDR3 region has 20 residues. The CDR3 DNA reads TGCAGCGCCGACAGAGCCAGAGATCGTTGGGTGGGAGAGTTTTACAATGAGCAGTTCTTC. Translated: CSADRARDRWVGEFYNEQFF.

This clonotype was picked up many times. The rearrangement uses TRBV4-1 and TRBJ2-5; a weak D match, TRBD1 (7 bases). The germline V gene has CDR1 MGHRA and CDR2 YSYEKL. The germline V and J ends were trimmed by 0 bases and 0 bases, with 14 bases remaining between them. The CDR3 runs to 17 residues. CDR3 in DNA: TGCGCCAGCAGCCAAGATAGGCGGGACAGTGACCAAGAGACCCAGTACTTC. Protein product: CASSQDRRDSDQETQYF.

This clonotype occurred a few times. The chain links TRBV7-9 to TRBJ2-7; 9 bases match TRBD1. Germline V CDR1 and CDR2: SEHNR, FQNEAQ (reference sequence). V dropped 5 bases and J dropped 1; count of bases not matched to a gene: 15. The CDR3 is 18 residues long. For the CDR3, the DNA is TGTGCCAGCAGCCTTATTGGGACAGGGACGGGGTCTTCCTACGAGCAGTACTTC. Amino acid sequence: CASSLIGTGTGSSYEQYF.

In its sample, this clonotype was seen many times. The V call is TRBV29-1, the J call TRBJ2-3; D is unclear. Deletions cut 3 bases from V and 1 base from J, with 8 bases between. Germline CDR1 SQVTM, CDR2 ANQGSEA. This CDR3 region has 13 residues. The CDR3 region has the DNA TGCAGCGTTGATAGCCCAGGCACAGATACGCAGTATTTT. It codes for CSVDSPGTDTQYF.

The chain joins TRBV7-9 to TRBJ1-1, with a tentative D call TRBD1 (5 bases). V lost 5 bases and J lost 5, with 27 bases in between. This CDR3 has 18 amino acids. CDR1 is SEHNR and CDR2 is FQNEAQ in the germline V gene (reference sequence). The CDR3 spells CASSPPMVEPAGRTEAFF. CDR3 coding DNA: TGTGCCAGCAGCCCCCCTATGGTAGAGCCGGCAGGGAGGACTGAAGCTTTCTTT.

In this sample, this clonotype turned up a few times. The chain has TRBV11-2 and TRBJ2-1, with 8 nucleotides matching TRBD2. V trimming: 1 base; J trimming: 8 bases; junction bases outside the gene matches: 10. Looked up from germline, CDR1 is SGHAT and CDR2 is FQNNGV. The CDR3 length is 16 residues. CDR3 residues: CASSLGPGLASDEQFF. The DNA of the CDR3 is TGTGCCAGCAGCTTAGGACCCGGACTAGCCTCGGATGAGCAGTTCTTC.

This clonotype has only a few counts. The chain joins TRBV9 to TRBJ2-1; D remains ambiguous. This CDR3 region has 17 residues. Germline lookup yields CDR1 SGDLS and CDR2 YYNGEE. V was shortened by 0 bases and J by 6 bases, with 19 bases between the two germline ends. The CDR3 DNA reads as TGTGCCAGCAGCGTAGGTAACGGGCTAGTAGGTTTCAATGAGCAGTTCTTC. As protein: CASSVGNGLVGFNEQFF.

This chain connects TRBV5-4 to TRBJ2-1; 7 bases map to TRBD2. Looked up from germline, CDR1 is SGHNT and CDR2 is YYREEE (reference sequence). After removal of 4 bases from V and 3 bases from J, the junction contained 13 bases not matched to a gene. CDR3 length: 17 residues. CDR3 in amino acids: CASSPPPRGGFYNEQFF. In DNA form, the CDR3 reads TGTGCCAGCAGCCCTCCCCCCCGCGGGGGTTTCTACAATGAGCAGTTCTTC.

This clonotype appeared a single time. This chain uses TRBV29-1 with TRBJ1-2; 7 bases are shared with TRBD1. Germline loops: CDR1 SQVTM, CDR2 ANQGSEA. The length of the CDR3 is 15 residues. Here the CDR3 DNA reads TGCGGCGAGCTGGATCGGACAGGTGCGAACTATGGCTACACCTTC. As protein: CGELDRTGANYGYTF.

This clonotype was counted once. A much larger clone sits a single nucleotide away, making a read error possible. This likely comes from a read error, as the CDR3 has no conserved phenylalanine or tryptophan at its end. CDR3 nucleotide sequence: TGCAGCGTCGAAAACAATGAGCAGTTCTGC. Protein sequence: CSVENNEQFC. The chain uses TRBV29-1 and TRBJ2-1, with D hard to call. The CDR3 is made up of 10 amino acids. V was cut by 6 bases and J by 5 bases, with 5 bases left in between. CDR1 and CDR2 (germline): SQVTM, ANQGSEA.

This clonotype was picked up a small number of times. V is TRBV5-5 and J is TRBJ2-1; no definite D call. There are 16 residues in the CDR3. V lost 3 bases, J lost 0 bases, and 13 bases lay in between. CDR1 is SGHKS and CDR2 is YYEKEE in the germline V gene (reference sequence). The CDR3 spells CASSSTLTSSYNEQFF. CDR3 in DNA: TGTGCCAGCAGCTCGACTCTCACGAGCTCCTACAATGAGCAGTTCTTC.

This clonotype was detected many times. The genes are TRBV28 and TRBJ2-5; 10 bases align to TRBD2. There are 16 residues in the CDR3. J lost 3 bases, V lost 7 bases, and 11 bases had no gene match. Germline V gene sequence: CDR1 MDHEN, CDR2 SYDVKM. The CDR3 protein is CASTLRASGSEETQYF. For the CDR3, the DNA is TGTGCCAGCACCCTCCGGGCTAGCGGGAGTGAAGAGACCCAGTACTTC.

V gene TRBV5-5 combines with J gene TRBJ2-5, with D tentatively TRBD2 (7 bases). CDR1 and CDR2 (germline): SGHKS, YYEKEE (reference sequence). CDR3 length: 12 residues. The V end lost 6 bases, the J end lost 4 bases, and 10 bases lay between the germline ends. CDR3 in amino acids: CASKGGAETQYF. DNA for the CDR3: TGTGCCAGCAAAGGGGGGGCAGAGACCCAGTACTTC.

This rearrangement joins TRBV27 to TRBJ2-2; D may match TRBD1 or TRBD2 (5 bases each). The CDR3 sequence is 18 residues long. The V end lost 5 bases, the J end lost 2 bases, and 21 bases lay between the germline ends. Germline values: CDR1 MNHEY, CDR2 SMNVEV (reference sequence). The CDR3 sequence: CASSPPRDGERNTGELFF. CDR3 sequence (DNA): TGTGCCAGCAGTCCGCCCCGGGACGGGGAACGAAACACCGGGGAGCTGTTTTTT.

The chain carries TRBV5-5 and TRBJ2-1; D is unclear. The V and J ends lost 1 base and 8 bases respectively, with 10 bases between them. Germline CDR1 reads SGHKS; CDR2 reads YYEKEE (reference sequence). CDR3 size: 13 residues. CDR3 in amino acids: CASSLILGYEQFF. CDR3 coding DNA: TGTGCCAGCAGCTTGATTCTAGGTTATGAGCAGTTCTTC. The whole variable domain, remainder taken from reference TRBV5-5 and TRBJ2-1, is DAGVTQSPTHLIKTRGQQVTLRCSPISGHKSVSWYQQVLGQGPQFIFQYYEKEERGRGNFPDRFSARQFPNYSSELNVNALLLGDSALYLCASSLILGYEQFFGPGTRLTVL.

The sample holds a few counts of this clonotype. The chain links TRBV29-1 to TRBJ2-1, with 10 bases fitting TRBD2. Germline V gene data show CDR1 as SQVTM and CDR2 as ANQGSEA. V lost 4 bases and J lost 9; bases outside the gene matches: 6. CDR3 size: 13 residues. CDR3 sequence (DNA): TGCAGCGTTGCCCTAGCGGGAGCAGCTGAGCAGTTCTTC. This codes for CSVALAGAAEQFF.

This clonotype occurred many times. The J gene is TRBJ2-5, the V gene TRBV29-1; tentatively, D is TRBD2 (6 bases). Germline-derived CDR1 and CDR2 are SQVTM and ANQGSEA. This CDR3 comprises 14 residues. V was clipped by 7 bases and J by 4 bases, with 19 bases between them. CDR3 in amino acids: CSAGGRVSGETQYF. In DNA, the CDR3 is TGCAGCGCCGGAGGGCGGGTCAGTGGAGAGACCCAGTACTTC.

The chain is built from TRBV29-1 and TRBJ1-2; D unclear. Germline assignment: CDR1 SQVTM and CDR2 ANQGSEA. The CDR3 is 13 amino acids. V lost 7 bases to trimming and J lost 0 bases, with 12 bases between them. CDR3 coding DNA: TGCAGCGCTCCAGGAACTTCTAACTATGGCTACACCTTC. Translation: CSAPGTSNYGYTF.

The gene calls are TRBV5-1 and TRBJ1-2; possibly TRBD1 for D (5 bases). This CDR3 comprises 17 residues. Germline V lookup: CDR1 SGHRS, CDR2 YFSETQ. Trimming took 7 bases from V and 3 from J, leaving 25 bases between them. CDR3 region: CASRLQGSTLTHYGYTF. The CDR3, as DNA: TGCGCCAGCCGCCTCCAGGGTTCGACCTTAACGCACTATGGCTACACCTTC.

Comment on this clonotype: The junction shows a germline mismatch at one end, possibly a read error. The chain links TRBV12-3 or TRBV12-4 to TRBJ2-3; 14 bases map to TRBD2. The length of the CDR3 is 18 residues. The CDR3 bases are TGTGCCAGCAGTCCCGGGACTAGCGGGGGCCCGAGCACAGATGCGCAGTATTTT. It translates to CASSPGTSGGPSTDAQYF.

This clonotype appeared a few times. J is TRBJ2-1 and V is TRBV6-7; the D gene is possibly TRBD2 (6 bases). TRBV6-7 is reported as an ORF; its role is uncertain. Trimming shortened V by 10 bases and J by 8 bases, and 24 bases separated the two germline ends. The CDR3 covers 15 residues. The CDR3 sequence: CAKTPGTEGWDEQFF. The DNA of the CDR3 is TGTGCCAAGACCCCCGGGACGGAGGGCTGGGATGAGCAGTTCTTC.

The chain's CDR3 is CASSALLGGEQFF. CDR3 DNA sequence: TGTGCCAGCAGTGCACTACTGGGGGGTGAGCAGTTCTTC. The genes are TRBV6-1 and TRBJ2-1; weak D call: TRBD2 (6 bases). Germline V gene lookup returns CDR1 MNHNS and CDR2 SASEGT. CDR3 length: 13 amino acids. The V end lost 4 bases, the J end lost 9 bases, and 13 bases lay between the germline ends.

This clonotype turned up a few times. In nucleotides, the CDR3 is TGTGCCACCAGACAGGGGGCCCGGCAGGAAGCTTTCTTT. The encoded protein is CATRQGARQEAFF. The V call is TRBV6-6, the J call TRBJ1-1; 10 nucleotides line up with TRBD1. The trim removed 10 bases at V and 8 bases at J, leaving 10 bases unmatched. Per the germline V gene, CDR1 is MNHNY and CDR2 is SVGAGI (reference sequence). The CDR3 covers 13 residues.

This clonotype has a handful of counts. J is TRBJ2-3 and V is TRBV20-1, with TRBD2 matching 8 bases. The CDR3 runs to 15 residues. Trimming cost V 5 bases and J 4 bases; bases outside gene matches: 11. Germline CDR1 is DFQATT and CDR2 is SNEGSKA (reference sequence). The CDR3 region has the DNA TGCAGTGCTCGTCGGGTTCCGGGAGGGCCAGATACGCAGTATTTT. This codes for CSARRVPGGPDTQYF.

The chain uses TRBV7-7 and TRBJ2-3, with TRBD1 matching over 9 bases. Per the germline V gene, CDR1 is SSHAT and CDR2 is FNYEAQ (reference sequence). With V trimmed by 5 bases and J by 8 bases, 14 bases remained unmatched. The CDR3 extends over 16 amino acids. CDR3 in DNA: TGTGCCAGCAGCCCCATCTCCGGGACAGGGTATGGTACGCAGTATTTT. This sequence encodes CASSPISGTGYGTQYF.